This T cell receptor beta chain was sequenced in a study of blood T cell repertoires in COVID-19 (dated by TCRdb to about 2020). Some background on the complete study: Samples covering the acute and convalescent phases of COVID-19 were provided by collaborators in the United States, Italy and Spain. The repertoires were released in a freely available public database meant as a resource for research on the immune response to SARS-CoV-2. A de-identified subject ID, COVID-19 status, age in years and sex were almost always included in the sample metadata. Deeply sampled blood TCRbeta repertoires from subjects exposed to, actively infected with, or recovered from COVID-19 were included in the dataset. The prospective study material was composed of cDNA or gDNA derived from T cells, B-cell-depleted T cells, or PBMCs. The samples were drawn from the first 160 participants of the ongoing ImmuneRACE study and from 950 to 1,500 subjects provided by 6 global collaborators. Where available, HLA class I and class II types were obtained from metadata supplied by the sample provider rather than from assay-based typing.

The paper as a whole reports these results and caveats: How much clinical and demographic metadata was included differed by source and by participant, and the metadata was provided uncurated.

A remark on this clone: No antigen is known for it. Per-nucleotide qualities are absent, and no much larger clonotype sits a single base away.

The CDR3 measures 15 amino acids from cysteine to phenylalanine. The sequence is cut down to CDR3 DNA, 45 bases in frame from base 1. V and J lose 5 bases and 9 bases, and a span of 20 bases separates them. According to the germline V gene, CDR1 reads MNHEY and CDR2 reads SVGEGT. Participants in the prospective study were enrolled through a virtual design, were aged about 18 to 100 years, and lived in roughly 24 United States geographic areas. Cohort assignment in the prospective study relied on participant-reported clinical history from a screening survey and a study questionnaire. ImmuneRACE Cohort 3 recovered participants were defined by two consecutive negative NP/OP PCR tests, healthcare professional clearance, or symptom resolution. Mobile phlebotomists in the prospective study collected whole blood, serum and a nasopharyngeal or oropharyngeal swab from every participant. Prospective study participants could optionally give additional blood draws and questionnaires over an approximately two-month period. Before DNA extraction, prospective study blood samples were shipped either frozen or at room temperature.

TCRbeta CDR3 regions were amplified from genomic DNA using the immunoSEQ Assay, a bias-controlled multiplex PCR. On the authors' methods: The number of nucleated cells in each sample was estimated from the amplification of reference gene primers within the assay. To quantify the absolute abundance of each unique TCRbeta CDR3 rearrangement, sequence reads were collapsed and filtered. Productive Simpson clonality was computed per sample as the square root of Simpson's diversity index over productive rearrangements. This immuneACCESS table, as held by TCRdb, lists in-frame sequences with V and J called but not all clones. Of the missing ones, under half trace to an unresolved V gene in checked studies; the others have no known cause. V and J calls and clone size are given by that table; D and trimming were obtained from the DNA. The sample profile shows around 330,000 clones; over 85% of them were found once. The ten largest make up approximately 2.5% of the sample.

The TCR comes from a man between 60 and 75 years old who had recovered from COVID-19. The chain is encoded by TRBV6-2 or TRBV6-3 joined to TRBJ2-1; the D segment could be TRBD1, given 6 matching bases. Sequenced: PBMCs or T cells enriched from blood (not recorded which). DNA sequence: TGTGCCAGCAGTCGGATTGGGACACAGGCCGCTGAGCAGTTCTTC. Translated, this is CASSRIGTQAAEQFF.